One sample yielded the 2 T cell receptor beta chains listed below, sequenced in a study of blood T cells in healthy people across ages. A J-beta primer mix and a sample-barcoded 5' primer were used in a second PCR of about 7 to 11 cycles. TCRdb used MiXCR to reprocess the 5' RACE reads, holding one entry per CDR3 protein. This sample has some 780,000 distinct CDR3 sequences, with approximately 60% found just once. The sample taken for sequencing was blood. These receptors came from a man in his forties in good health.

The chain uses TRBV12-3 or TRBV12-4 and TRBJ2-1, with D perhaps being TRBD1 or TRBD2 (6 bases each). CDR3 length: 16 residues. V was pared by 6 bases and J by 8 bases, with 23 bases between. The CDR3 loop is CASRRSSEGGRYEQFF. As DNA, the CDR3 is TGTGCCAGCAGGAGGTCCAGCGAGGGGGGCCGGTATGAGCAGTTCTTC.

The CDR3 sequence is CASSQVDLVTYNEQFF. DNA of the CDR3: TGCGCCAGCAGCCAAGTTGACCTAGTAACCTACAATGAGCAGTTCTTC. V usage is TRBV4-1 and J usage is TRBJ2-1; D remains ambiguous. The CDR3 is 16 residues long. Germline loops: CDR1 MGHRA, CDR2 YSYEKL. V gave up 1 base and J gave up 2 bases, with 12 bases separating them.